These 24 T cell receptor beta chains came from one sample sequenced in a study of T cells in Graves' hyperthyroidism and ophthalmopathy (dated 2019 in TCRdb). Receptor amplification or capture employed multiplex PCR. The run used an Illumina HiSeq 2000. The TCR beta CDR3 regions were amplified from RNA transcripts. For the first round of RT-PCR on the TCR CDR3, the HTBI primer set was used together with the Qiagen OneStep RT-PCR kit. In-frame beta chains were kept once TCRdb had trimmed the public reads at Q25 with fastp and called clones with MiXCR. CDR3 protein sequences are deduplicated, and each keeps its most common genes and DNA. The sample contains about 480,000 distinct CDR3 sequences, around 22% of them found a single time. Around 11% of the sample is in the top ten clones. The sequenced material came from blood. Source of these receptors: a woman in her 30s with Graves' ophthalmopathy.

Of note for this clonotype: The junction departs from germline at one end; a sequencing error may be responsible. The chain is built from TRBV18 and TRBJ1-2; D gene unclear. CDR1 and CDR2 (germline): KGHSH, LQKENI. The CDR3 is 15 residues long. The CDR3 protein is CASSPPEAQNYGYTF. Written as DNA, the CDR3 is TGTGCCAGCTCACCACCGGAAGCACAGAACTATGGTTACACCTTC.

This clonotype has a count of ten or more. J is TRBJ2-5 and V is TRBV2; 9 nucleotides agree with TRBD2. CDR1 and CDR2 (germline): SNHLY, FYNNEI. The CDR3 sequence is 15 residues long. V dropped 4 bases and J dropped 4; count of bases not matched to a gene: 7. The CDR3 nucleotides read TGTGCCAGCAGTGGGGGAGCGGGAGGAGGAGAGACCCAGTACTTC. It encodes CASSGGAGGGETQYF.

This clonotype was recorded at least ten times. The chain links TRBV29-1 to TRBJ1-1; D is undetermined. CDR1 and CDR2 from the germline V gene are SQVTM and ANQGSEA. The CDR3 loop spans 11 amino acids. V was clipped by 4 bases and J by 7 bases, with 10 bases between them. CDR3 in DNA: TGCAGCGTTGCTCAACAGTTTGAAGCTTTCTTT. Protein product: CSVAQQFEAFF.

Comment on this clonotype: An end of the junction does not agree with germline; a read error may underlie this. V usage is TRBV12-3 or TRBV12-4 and J usage is TRBJ1-1; D not resolved. The CDR3 spans 15 residues. The CDR3 here is CASSYRSELNTEAFF. Written as DNA, the CDR3 is TGTGCTAGCAGTTATCGGAGTGAGCTGAACACTGAAGCTTTCTTT.

This clonotype occurred many times. The chain employs TRBV20-1 and TRBJ2-7; 9 bases fit TRBD1. This CDR3 comprises 14 residues. Per the germline V gene, CDR1 is DFQATT and CDR2 is SNEGSKA (reference sequence). With V trimmed by 1 base and J by 6 bases, 7 bases remained unmatched. DNA of the CDR3: TGCAGTGCTAGAGCCGGGACAGGGAGGAGCGAGCAGTACTTC. It codes for CSARAGTGRSEQYF.

In nucleotides, the CDR3 is TGTGCCAGCAGTTTCTACGTAGGCGGGAGGTCTCGGTACGAGCAGTACTTC. It encodes CASSFYVGGRSRYEQYF. The chain recombines TRBV12-3 or TRBV12-4 with TRBJ2-7, with 8 bases lining up with TRBD2. Trimming took 3 bases from V and 4 from J; bases not matched to a gene: 14. The length of the CDR3 is 17 residues.

This clonotype appeared many times. The CDR3 here is CASSLRPGGSEQYF. Here the CDR3 DNA reads TGCGCCAGCAGCTTACGTCCAGGGGGCTCCGAGCAGTACTTC. This chain uses TRBV5-1 with TRBJ2-7; 8 nucleotides agree with TRBD1. The germline gives CDR1 SGHRS, CDR2 YFSETQ. V shed 2 bases and J 6 bases; nucleotides not matched to a gene: 7. The CDR3 sequence is 14 residues long.

The V gene is TRBV7-3, the J gene TRBJ2-7; 10 bases map to TRBD1. J lost 3 bases, V lost 3 bases, and 8 bases had no gene match. This CDR3 contains 16 residues. Germline-derived CDR1 and CDR2 are SGHTA and FQGTGA. CDR3 nucleotides: TGTGCCAGCAGCTTGACAGGGGGCGGCTTGGGCTACGAGCAGTACTTC. Translation: CASSLTGGGLGYEQYF.

The genes are TRBV5-1 and TRBJ1-1; 7 bases fit TRBD1. Germline loops: CDR1 SGHRS, CDR2 YFSETQ. J was trimmed by 1 base and V by 0 bases; bases with no gene match: 6. The CDR3 consists of 16 residues. Here the CDR3 DNA reads TGCGCCAGCAGCTTGGGGGGGACAGCGGCGAACACTGAAGCTTTCTTT. Encoded protein: CASSLGGTAANTEAFF.

This clonotype was counted many times. The chain recombines TRBV28 with TRBJ2-7; D perhaps matches TRBD1 (5 bases). The CDR3 totals 13 residues. Germline V gives CDR1 MDHEN, CDR2 SYDVKM. V was shortened by 2 bases and J by 2 bases, with 7 bases between the two germline ends. CDR3 loop: CASSLRGTYEQYF. Written as DNA, the CDR3 is TGTGCCAGCAGTTTAAGGGGAACCTACGAGCAGTACTTC. Full variable domain (outside the CDR3, taken from reference TRBV28 and TRBJ2-7): DVKVTQSSRYLVKRTGEKVFLECVQDMDHENMFWYRQDPGLGLRLIYFSYDVKMKEKGDIPEGYSVSREKKERFSLILESASTNQTSMYLCASSLRGTYEQYFGPGTRLTVT.

In its sample, this clonotype was seen a few times. The rearrangement uses TRBV27 and TRBJ2-6; TRBD1 matches 10 bases. This CDR3 is built from 18 residues. V shed 4 bases, J shed 4 bases, and the junction held 10 bases outside the gene matches. Germline values: CDR1 MNHEY, CDR2 SMNVEV (reference sequence). The CDR3 spells CASSSRQGARSGANVLTF. CDR3 in DNA: TGTGCCAGCAGTTCGAGACAGGGGGCGCGGTCCGGGGCCAACGTCCTGACTTTC.

The gene calls are TRBV10-3 and TRBJ2-5, with 11 bases aligning to TRBD2. Germline lookup yields CDR1 ENHRY and CDR2 SYGVKD. With V trimmed by 6 bases and J by 2 bases, 5 bases remained unmatched. This CDR3 has 15 residues. The CDR3 reads CAISLLAGVQETQYF. The CDR3 DNA sequence: TGTGCCATCAGCTTACTAGCGGGGGTACAAGAGACCCAGTACTTC.

At least ten counts were recorded for this clonotype. The CDR3 here is CASSLATDRGYGYTF. The DNA for the CDR3 is TGCGCCAGCAGCTTGGCCACGGACAGGGGATATGGCTACACCTTC. V is TRBV5-1 and J is TRBJ1-2; TRBD1 matches 9 bases. The germline gives CDR1 SGHRS, CDR2 YFSETQ. J gave up 5 bases and V 0 bases, and 5 bases lay outside the gene matches. The CDR3 totals 15 residues.

This clonotype has a handful of counts. A read error may explain this, as a much larger clone is one base away. The gene calls are TRBV10-3 and TRBJ1-1; D is undetermined. Germline loops: CDR1 ENHRY, CDR2 SYGVKD. This CDR3 is 14 amino acids long. CDR3 coding DNA: TGTGCCGTCAGTTTGGACGGACCGAACACTGAAGCTTTCTTT. The encoded protein is CAVSLDGPNTEAFF.

The rearrangement uses TRBV11-2 and TRBJ2-7, with 8 bases identical to TRBD1. J lost 4 bases, V lost 5 bases, and 10 bases had no gene match. The CDR3 contains 15 residues. Germline values: CDR1 SGHAT, CDR2 FQNNGV. The CDR3 is CASSMTKDRVYEQYF. The CDR3 bases are TGTGCCAGCAGCATGACCAAGGACAGGGTTTACGAGCAGTACTTC.

This chain connects TRBV29-1 to TRBJ2-7, with TRBD1 identical over 8 bases. The CDR3 totals 15 residues. Germline V lookup: CDR1 SQVTM, CDR2 ANQGSEA. With V trimmed by 0 bases and J by 2 bases, 6 bases remained unmatched. The CDR3 DNA sequence: TGCAGCGTTGAAGACCCGACAGGGGTGACCTACGAGCAGTACTTC. Translation gives CSVEDPTGVTYEQYF.

This clonotype occurred many times. The chain employs TRBV20-1 and TRBJ2-7; 11 bases line up with TRBD2. The CDR3 spans 13 residues. The germline gives CDR1 DFQATT, CDR2 SNEGSKA (reference sequence). V was pared by 6 bases and J by 6 bases, with 7 bases of the junction left unmatched. The CDR3 region has the DNA TGCAGTGCGAGACTAGCGGGGATTAGCGAGCAGTACTTC. This sequence encodes CSARLAGISEQYF.

This sequence joins TRBV12-3 or TRBV12-4 and TRBJ1-2; TRBD1 matches at 11 bases. V trimming: 6 bases; J trimming: 0 bases; junction bases outside the gene matches: 12. The CDR3 has 18 amino acids. CDR3: CASRGQGAPLVTNYGYTF. CDR3 coding DNA: TGTGCCAGCAGAGGACAGGGGGCACCTCTTGTCACTAACTATGGCTACACCTTC.

This clonotype occurred many times. A much larger clone lies a single base off, so this may be a read error. The chain is built from TRBV2 and TRBJ2-7; D is possibly TRBD2 (7 bases). Trimming left V 6 bases short and J 3 bases short, with 9 bases between. This CDR3 contains 12 residues. The V gene's germline CDR1 is SNHLY and CDR2 FYNNEI. The CDR3 loop reads CASRGGGYEQYF. The CDR3 bases are TGTGCCAGCAGGGGAGGGGGCTACGAGCAGTACTTC. The complete variable domain, with remaining parts taken from reference TRBV2 and TRBJ2-7, reads EPEVTQTPSHQVTQMGQEVILRCVPISNHLYFYWYRQILGQKVEFLVSFYNNEISEKSEIFDDQFSVERPDGSNFTLKIRSTKLEDSAMYFCASRGGGYEQYFGPGTRLTVT.

This clonotype occurred a few times. CDR3 DNA: TGTGCCTGGATCAGACAGGGGACGGGCACTGAAGCTTTCTTT. Encoded protein: CAWIRQGTGTEAFF. This rearrangement joins TRBV30 to TRBJ1-1; 8 positions agree with TRBD1. This CDR3 is 14 amino acids long. Germline V gene data show CDR1 as GTSNPN and CDR2 as SVGIG (reference sequence). V lost 4 bases, J lost 4 bases, and 8 bases stayed unmatched.

This clonotype came up many times. The rearrangement uses TRBV6-5 and TRBJ2-7; weak D call: TRBD2 (5 bases). From germline, CDR1 is MNHEY and CDR2 SVGAGI. V was trimmed by 6 bases and J by 6 bases, leaving 15 bases between them. This CDR3 is 13 amino acids long. For the CDR3, the DNA is TGTGCCAGCAGAACGGGGTTTCGGCTCGAGCAGTACTTC. Residues: CASRTGFRLEQYF.

V gene TRBV12-5 combines with J gene TRBJ2-5, with D perhaps TRBD1 (6 bases). The CDR3 loop spans 13 amino acids. Germline values: CDR1 LGHNT, CDR2 FRNRAP. V lost 2 bases to trimming and J lost 7 bases, with 11 bases between them. This CDR3 is CASGLQGLGTQYF. CDR3 in DNA: TGTGCTAGTGGTTTGCAGGGGCTGGGGACCCAGTACTTC.

This clonotype showed up just a few times. The chain employs TRBV3-1 and TRBJ1-1; no definite D call. This CDR3 region has 13 residues. Trimming pared 4 bases from V and 10 bases from J, leaving 16 bases between. Germline assignment: CDR1 LGHDT and CDR2 YNNKEL (reference sequence). In DNA, the CDR3 is TGTGCCAGCAGCCCGCCGTTAGGGCCAAGAGCTTTCTTT. Translation gives CASSPPLGPRAFF.

This chain connects TRBV2 to TRBJ2-7; D is unresolved. The length of the CDR3 is 14 residues. The ends were cut back, 4 bases at V and 5 bases at J, with 15 bases in the middle. CDR1 SNHLY and CDR2 FYNNEI come from the germline V gene. The CDR3 region has the DNA TGTGCCAGCAGTGCGGCACGAAACGGAGACGAGCAGTACTTC. This sequence encodes CASSAARNGDEQYF. Supplemented by reference TRBV2 and TRBJ2-7, the full variable domain reads EPEVTQTPSHQVTQMGQEVILRCVPISNHLYFYWYRQILGQKVEFLVSFYNNEISEKSEIFDDQFSVERPDGSNFTLKIRSTKLEDSAMYFCASSAARNGDEQYFGPGTRLTVT.